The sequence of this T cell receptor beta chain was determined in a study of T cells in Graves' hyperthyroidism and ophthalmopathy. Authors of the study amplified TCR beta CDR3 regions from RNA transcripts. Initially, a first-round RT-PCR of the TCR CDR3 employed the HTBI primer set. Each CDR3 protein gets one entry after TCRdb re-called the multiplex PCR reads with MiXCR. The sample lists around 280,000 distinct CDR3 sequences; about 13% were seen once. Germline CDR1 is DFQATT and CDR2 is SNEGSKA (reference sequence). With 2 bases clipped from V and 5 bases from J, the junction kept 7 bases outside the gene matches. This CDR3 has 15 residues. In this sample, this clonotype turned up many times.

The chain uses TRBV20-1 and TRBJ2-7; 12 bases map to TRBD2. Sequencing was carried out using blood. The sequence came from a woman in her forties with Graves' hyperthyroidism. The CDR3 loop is CSARLAGGLRDEQYF. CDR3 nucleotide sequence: TGCAGTGCTAGACTAGCGGGAGGGTTGCGGGACGAGCAGTACTTC.